This T cell receptor (beta chain) comes out of a study of CD8+ T cells in alopecia areata (dated 2018 in TCRdb). The study in broad terms: Treated patients were enrolled in an open-label pilot trial of oral tofacitinib at 5 to 10 mg twice daily for moderate-to-severe alopecia areata. Scalp clonality was compared across normal scalp (n=4), patchy alopecia areata scalp (n=8), and alopecia totalis/universalis scalp (n=8). In humans, TCRbeta sequencing was performed on scalp tissue and on sorted CD4+ and CD8+ peripheral blood T cells from healthy controls and from patients with patchy or totalis/universalis alopecia areata. TCRbeta CDR3 regions were amplified by immunoSEQ multiplex PCR using 35 Vbeta forward and 13 Jbeta reverse primers. RNA came from the PAXgene miRNA kit for fixed scalp, the miRNeasy kit for PBMCs, and the RNeasy kit for mouse skin. Tofacitinib was given for 6 to 18 months, followed by 6 months of follow-up off drug to assess delayed response and recurrence. Patients on tofacitinib were biopsied at baseline and after 4 and 24 weeks of treatment, and several of the patients also had a later scalp biopsy. The study used high-throughput TCRbeta sequencing to examine T cell clonal expansion in alopecia areata, in both the C3H/HeJ mouse model and human patients. Disease severity in treated patients was measured with the SALT score, which quantifies the percentage of affected scalp surface area. What the research found in general, with its limitations: Because the treated cohort was small and had only one nonresponder, larger studies are needed to examine links between baseline CD8+ expansion and response. Many expanded lesional clones were found to persist in scalp and blood during tofacitinib treatment, and relapse after treatment cessation may be partly explained by this persistence. Lesional scalp, especially in alopecia totalis/universalis, showed higher clonality and more expanded CD8+ clones than normal scalp, suggesting antigenic drive. Tofacitinib significantly decreased scalp clonality and the number of expanded CD8+ clones among the top 100 scalp clones. Resident alphabeta T cells in normal human skin are also sequenced, complicating scalp TCR repertoire analysis, unlike mouse skin dominated by gammadelta T cells. Shared TCR sequences between patients were less evident than in mice, which may be partly attributable to HLA diversity in the patient population.

The CDR3, from cysteine to phenylalanine, totals 15 residues. The only DNA kept is the CDR3, 45 bases in frame from the first base. Reading the germline V gene gives CDR1 SGHRS and CDR2 YFSETQ. V loses 0 bases, J loses 5 bases, and the germline ends lie 14 bases apart. Per the publication, the treatment or condition label means: oral pan-JAK inhibitor, 5-10 mg twice daily. Lesional scalp punch biopsies and peripheral blood were collected from alopecia areata patients. PBMCs were isolated by density centrifugation and stained for CD3, CD4 and CD8, after which CD4+ and CD8+ T cells were sorted on a FACSAria. The library was built by means of the immunoSEQ multiplex PCR assay. RNA was extracted from all samples and reverse transcribed into cDNA as template for TCR sequencing. First-strand cDNA was synthesized with SuperScript III using a 2:1 mix of oligo-dT and random hexamers. Amplification bias was assessed with a synthetic immune receptor repertoire, and residual bias was removed computationally. The published analysis was carried out like this. Raw reads were preprocessed for error removal, and CDR3 was defined according to IMGT conventions as running from the conserved cysteine to phenylalanine. Clonality was computed as 1 minus the Shannon entropy, with the entropy normalized by log2 of the number of productive unique TCRs. CD4 or CD8 identity of scalp clones was inferred by cross-referencing scalp TCRbeta sequences with sorted blood CD4 and CD8 repertoires. The clones in this table, taken by TCRdb from immuneACCESS, are in-frame only. Not every clone is retained; where verified, under half of the shortfall comes from an unresolved V gene, and the cause of the rest is unknown. The V and J calls and clone size are taken from that table; D and trimming were inferred from the DNA. Counted in this sample were 95,000 to 100,000 clones; about 61% of them appeared once. In total, the top ten clones hold about 17% of the sample.

A single count supports this clone. Its antigen remains undetermined. One base away there is no much larger clone; base qualities are not given. The origin of this receptor is a human donor with alopecia areata. In this chain, TRBV5-1 is recombined with TRBJ2-5; the D gene cannot be resolved reliably. Sequenced material: CD8+ T cells sorted from blood, taken around week 55, from a patient treated with tofacitinib. The CDR3 protein: CASSLEDDEWETQYF. The DNA reads as follows: TGCGCCAGCAGCTTGGAGGATGATGAGTGGGAGACCCAGTACTTC. The variable domain in full, with residues beyond the CDR3 obtained from the reference TRBV5-1 and TRBJ2-5 genes, is KAGVTQTPRYLIKTRGQQVTLSCSPISGHRSVSWYQQTPGQGLQFLFEYFSETQRNKGNFPGRFSGRQFSNSRSEMNVSTLELGDSALYLCASSLEDDEWETQYFGPGTRLLVL.